Listed here are 23 T cell receptor beta chains from one sample, sequenced in a study of T cell responses to AZD1222 COVID-19 vaccine. TCRdb's table, derived via immunoSEQ multiplex PCR, lists solely in-frame clones and lacks some. The sample lists under 150,000 clones, roughly 92% occurring once. Sample: peripheral blood, taken 28 days after the second AZD1222 dose. The receptors originated from an adult who received the AZD1222 COVID-19 vaccine.

This chain connects TRBV30 to TRBJ2-5, with D possibly matching TRBD2 (6 bases). The ends were cut back, 2 bases at V and 5 bases at J, with 18 bases in the middle. The CDR3 length is 15 residues. Per germline, CDR1 GTSNPN and CDR2 SVGIG (reference sequence). CDR3 in amino acids: CAWSSPTAGRETQYF. In DNA form, the CDR3 reads TGTGCCTGGAGTTCACCAACGGCGGGGCGTGAGACCCAGTACTTC.

The V gene is TRBV28, the J gene TRBJ1-3; D is unclear. The CDR3 runs 16 residues. The V end lost 2 bases, the J end lost 0 bases, and 11 bases lay between the germline ends. CDR1 and CDR2 from the germline V gene are MDHEN and SYDVKM. For the CDR3, the DNA is TGTGCCAGCAGTTTACCGTCCCTCAGCTCTGGAAACACCATATATTTT. It specifies CASSLPSLSSGNTIYF.

This sequence joins TRBV6-5 and TRBJ1-5; TRBD1 aligns across 8 bases. CDR1 is MNHEY, CDR2 SVGAGI, per germline. V was clipped by 6 bases and J by 6 bases; unmatched bases: 4. The CDR3 contains 13 residues. Here the CDR3 DNA reads TGTGCCAGCAGGGAGGACAGGGCTCAGCCCCAGCATTTT. It codes for CASREDRAQPQHF.

The CDR3 loop reads CASSLATGLEAFF. The DNA for the CDR3 is TGTGCCAGCAGTTTAGCGACCGGGCTAGAAGCTTTCTTT. The V and J genes are TRBV12-3 or TRBV12-4 and TRBJ1-1; the D is unclear. The CDR3 length is 13 residues. V was cut by 0 bases and J by 8 bases, with 10 bases left in between.

The J gene is TRBJ2-1, the V gene TRBV24-1, with TRBD1 as a possible D gene (5 bases). This CDR3 has 15 amino acids. The germline gives CDR1 KGHDR, CDR2 SFDVKD. Trimming removed 4 bases from V and 7 bases from J, with 16 bases in between. CDR3 DNA: TGTGCCACCAGTGAATCCTCCGGACAACCTAATGAGCAGTTCTTC. This gives the protein CATSESSGQPNEQFF.

J is TRBJ1-3 and V is TRBV7-8; tentatively, D is TRBD1 (6 bases). The V end lost 5 bases, the J end lost 0 bases, and 14 bases lay between the germline ends. The CDR3 covers 16 residues. Germline V gives CDR1 SGHVS, CDR2 FQNEAQ. The DNA for the CDR3 is TGTGCCAGCAGCCTAAGACAGGCGCCCTCTGGAAACACCATATATTTT. Protein sequence: CASSLRQAPSGNTIYF.

J is TRBJ1-3 and V is TRBV15; D not certain. V dropped 1 base and J dropped 0 bases, with 13 bases sitting between them. The germline CDR1 and CDR2 sequences are LNHNV and YYDKDF (reference sequence). This CDR3 has 17 amino acids. CDR3 sequence: CATSRGPVDYSGNTIYF. The DNA for the CDR3 is TGTGCCACCAGCAGAGGCCCGGTAGACTACTCTGGAAACACCATATATTTT.

The chain combines TRBV6-5 with TRBJ1-2; no firm D call. The V gene lost 1 base and the J gene lost 9 bases, with 12 bases spanning the gap. There are 13 residues in the CDR3. The germline V gene encodes CDR1 MNHEY and CDR2 SVGAGI. The CDR3 DNA sequence: TGTGCCAGCAGTTACTTTCCAGAGGATTGCTACACCTTC. As protein: CASSYFPEDCYTF.

In its sample, this clone was seen once. The genes are TRBV7-9 and TRBJ1-2, with D possibly matching TRBD1 (6 bases). Trimming shortened V by 4 bases and J by 6 bases, and 12 bases separated the two germline ends. The CDR3 consists of 13 residues. CDR1 is SEHNR, CDR2 FQNEAQ, per germline (reference sequence). The CDR3 is CASSSGARDGYTF. DNA of the CDR3: TGTGCCAGCAGCTCGGGGGCGAGGGATGGCTACACCTTC.

The chain joins TRBV11-2 to TRBJ2-3; maybe TRBD1 (5 bases). Germline V gene data show CDR1 as SGHAT and CDR2 as FQNNGV. The CDR3 covers 12 residues. V lost 4 bases and J lost 7, with 9 bases in between. The CDR3 sequence: CASSSQGNTQYF. Here the CDR3 DNA reads TGTGCCAGCAGCTCCCAGGGAAATACGCAGTATTTT.

In nucleotides, the CDR3 is TGTGCCAGCAGTGAGCCAAGGGACGGTCAGCCCCAGCATTTT. Translated: CASSEPRDGQPQHF. This chain uses TRBV6-1 with TRBJ1-5; D might be TRBD1 (5 bases). V lost 3 bases, J lost 6 bases, and 12 bases lay in between. The CDR3 runs to 14 residues. CDR1 is MNHNS and CDR2 is SASEGT in the germline V gene.

This clone appeared a single time. Other DNA sequences within the sample encode an identical CDR3. The V gene is TRBV27, the J gene TRBJ1-1; D is perhaps TRBD1 (5 bases). This CDR3 is 13 amino acids long. CDR1 MNHEY and CDR2 SMNVEV come from the germline V gene (reference sequence). The V end lost 4 bases, the J end lost 1 base, and 7 bases lay between the germline ends. CDR3 sequence reads: CASSSRGNTEAFF. The CDR3 DNA follows: TGTGCCAGCAGTTCAAGGGGGAACACTGAAGCTTTCTTT.

This clone was detected only once. The chain combines TRBV2 with TRBJ2-7; D perhaps matches TRBD1 (6 bases). The CDR3 spans 12 residues. Germline CDR1 and CDR2: SNHLY and FYNNEI. CDR3 residues: CASSEGGYEQYV. The DNA of the CDR3 is TGTGCCAGCAGCGAAGGGGGCTACGAGCAGTACGTC.

This clone showed up just a few times. The chain links TRBV6-2 or TRBV6-3 to TRBJ1-2; the D is unclear. From germline, CDR1 is MNHEY and CDR2 SVGEGT. The V and J ends lost 7 bases and 2 bases respectively, with 11 bases between them. The CDR3 runs to 13 residues. Written as DNA, the CDR3 is TGTGCCAGCACCCCGGACGGCAACTATGGCTACACCTTC. This translates into CASTPDGNYGYTF.

The J gene is TRBJ1-3, the V gene TRBV27; weak D call: TRBD1 (5 bases). The V end was cut by 3 bases, the J end by 3 bases, with 12 bases between. The CDR3 has 15 amino acids. The V gene's germline CDR1 is MNHEY and CDR2 SMNVEV (reference sequence). The CDR3 loop is CASSLAGGYGNTIYF. The CDR3 DNA sequence: TGTGCCAGCAGTTTGGCTGGGGGGTATGGAAACACCATATATTTT.

V gene TRBV18 combines with J gene TRBJ1-5, with D possibly TRBD1 on 5 matching bases. The CDR3 has 13 amino acids. CDR1 is KGHSH, CDR2 LQKENI, per germline. V was cut by 9 bases and J by 4 bases, with 13 bases left in between. The DNA for the CDR3 is TGTGCCAGTCAGCCAGGGCAGAATCAGCCCCAGCATTTT. As protein: CASQPGQNQPQHF.

The gene calls are TRBV4-2 and TRBJ1-4, with TRBD1 as a possible D gene (6 bases). The V gene lost 4 bases and the J gene lost 0 bases, with 15 bases spanning the gap. CDR1 and CDR2 from the germline V gene are LGHNA and YNFKEQ. CDR3 length: 17 residues. For the CDR3, the DNA is TGTGCCAGCAGCCGACGGACAGCCTTTTCAACTAATGAAAAACTGTTTTTT. It encodes CASSRRTAFSTNEKLFF.

V usage is TRBV18 and J usage is TRBJ1-1, with D uncertain. Germline CDR1 reads KGHSH; CDR2 reads LQKENI. Deletions cut 4 bases from V and 4 bases from J, with 10 bases between. The CDR3 runs to 13 residues. CDR3 region: CASSQSAGTEAFF. For the CDR3, the DNA is TGTGCCAGCTCACAGAGCGCGGGCACTGAAGCTTTCTTT. The whole variable domain, filled in from reference TRBV18 and TRBJ1-1, reads NAGVMQNPRHLVRRRGQEARLRCSPMKGHSHVYWYRQLPEEGLKFMVYLQKENIIDESGMPKERFSAEFPKEGPSILRIQQVVRGDSAAYFCASSQSAGTEAFFGQGTRLTVV.

This chain links TRBV30 with TRBJ1-2; D is uncertain. Germline CDR1 and CDR2: GTSNPN and SVGIG (reference sequence). The germline V and J ends were trimmed by 6 bases and 3 bases, with 17 bases remaining between them. This CDR3 is built from 14 residues. The CDR3 bases are TGTGCCTGCTCCCGGGCTTGGGAGGACTATGGCTACACCTTC. Translating gives CACSRAWEDYGYTF.

V usage is TRBV19 and J usage is TRBJ2-2, with 8 nucleotides matching TRBD1. Trimming cost V 5 bases and J 5 bases; bases outside gene matches: 10. The CDR3 totals 16 residues. Germline V gene sequence: CDR1 LNHDA, CDR2 SQIVND (reference sequence). The CDR3 reads CASSPDRGWGTGELFF. The CDR3 DNA reads TGTGCCAGTAGTCCCGACAGGGGATGGGGAACCGGGGAGCTGTTTTTT.

This chain uses TRBV14 with TRBJ1-2, with TRBD1 as a possible D gene (5 bases). CDR3 length: 16 amino acids. CDR1 and CDR2 (germline): SGHDN, FVKESK. The V end was cut by 1 base, the J end by 5 bases, with 17 bases between. CDR3 protein: CASSQGPPGTGYGYTF. The DNA for the CDR3 is TGTGCCAGCAGCCAAGGGCCCCCGGGTACAGGTTATGGCTACACCTTC.

The chain recombines TRBV7-6 with TRBJ2-5, with D perhaps being TRBD1 or TRBD2 (5 bases each). The CDR3 totals 16 residues. Germline CDR1 is SGHVS and CDR2 is FNYEAQ. Trimming removed 2 bases from V and 1 base from J, with 14 bases in between. CDR3 in amino acids: CASSLRGVKFQETQYF. For the CDR3, the DNA is TGTGCCAGCAGCTTAAGAGGGGTGAAATTCCAAGAGACCCAGTACTTC.

The chain is built from TRBV24-1 and TRBJ2-1, with 8 bases matching TRBD2. The CDR3 covers 16 residues. Losses at the gene ends were 3 bases for V and 4 bases for J; bases not matched to a gene: 7. Germline-derived CDR1 and CDR2 are KGHDR and SFDVKD. CDR3 in DNA: TGTGCCACCAGTGATGGGTCGGGGGGGCCATACAATGAGCAGTTCTTC. It is translated as CATSDGSGGPYNEQFF.